This entry concerns a single T cell receptor beta chain. Its antigen is not identified. These data come from a study of T cells expressing NK-cell markers. The overall study: Source material for TCR beta repertoires consisted of sorted CD3+CD56+NKG2C+, CD3+CD56+NKG2C- and CD3+CD56-NKG2C+ T cells.

The CDR3 is made up of 17 amino acids. Germline V gives CDR1 KGHDR, CDR2 SFDVKD. Study outcomes and limitations: These same clonotypes (in a handful of donors) also led the CD3+CD56-NKG2C+ fraction.

As the method of synthesis, 5'RACE template switching with UMIs yielded TCR beta cDNA. From its re-call of the 5' RACE reads, TCRdb lists each CDR3 protein once, without DNA. The table for this sample gives around 380,000 distinct CDR3 sequences. This sequence was found in a woman between 45 and 65 years old in good health. This chain connects TRBV24-1 to TRBJ2-4; TCRdb calls TRBD2, which cannot be checked without DNA. Sequencing was done on a sample of blood T cells: a sorted CD56 or NKG2C T cell subset, CD4+ or CD8+ T cells, or bulk PBMC T cells (not recorded which). The CDR3 spells CATSDFPSGRAKNIQYF.